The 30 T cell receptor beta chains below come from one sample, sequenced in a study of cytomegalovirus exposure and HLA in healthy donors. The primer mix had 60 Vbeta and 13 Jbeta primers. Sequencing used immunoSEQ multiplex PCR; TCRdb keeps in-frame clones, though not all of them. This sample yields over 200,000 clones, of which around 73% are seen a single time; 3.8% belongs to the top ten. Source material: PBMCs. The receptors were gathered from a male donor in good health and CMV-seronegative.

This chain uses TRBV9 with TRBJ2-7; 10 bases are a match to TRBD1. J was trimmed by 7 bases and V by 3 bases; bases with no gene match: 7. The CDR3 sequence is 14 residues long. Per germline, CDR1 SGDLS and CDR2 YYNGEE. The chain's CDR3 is CASSATGGAREQYF. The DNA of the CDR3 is TGTGCCAGCAGCGCGACAGGGGGCGCGAGGGAGCAGTACTTC.

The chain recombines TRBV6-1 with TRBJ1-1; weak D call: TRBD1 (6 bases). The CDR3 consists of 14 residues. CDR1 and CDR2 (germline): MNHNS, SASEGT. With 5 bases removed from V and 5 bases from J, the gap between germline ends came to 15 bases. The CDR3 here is CASSYTGLGTEAFF. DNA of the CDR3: TGTGCCAGCAGTTATACAGGGCTGGGGACTGAAGCTTTCTTT.

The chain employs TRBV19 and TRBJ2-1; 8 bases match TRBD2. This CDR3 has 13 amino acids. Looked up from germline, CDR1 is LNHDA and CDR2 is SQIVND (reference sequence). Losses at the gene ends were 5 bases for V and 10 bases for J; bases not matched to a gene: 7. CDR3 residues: CASSARLAWEQFF. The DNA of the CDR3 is TGTGCCAGTAGTGCCCGACTAGCGTGGGAGCAGTTCTTC.

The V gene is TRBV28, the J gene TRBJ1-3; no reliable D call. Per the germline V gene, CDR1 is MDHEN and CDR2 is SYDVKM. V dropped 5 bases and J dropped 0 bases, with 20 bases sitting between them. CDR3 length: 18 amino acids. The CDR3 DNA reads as TGTGCCAGCAGTATGGTCGGGTTGAGGGCGAGCTCTGGAAACACCATATATTTT. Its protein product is CASSMVGLRASSGNTIYF.

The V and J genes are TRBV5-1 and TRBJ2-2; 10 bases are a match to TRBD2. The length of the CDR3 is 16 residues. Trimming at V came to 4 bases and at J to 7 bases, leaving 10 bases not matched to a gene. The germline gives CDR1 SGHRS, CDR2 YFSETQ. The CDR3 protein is CASSRHTSGVLGELFF. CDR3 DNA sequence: TGCGCCAGCAGCCGACACACTAGCGGGGTTCTCGGGGAGCTGTTTTTT.

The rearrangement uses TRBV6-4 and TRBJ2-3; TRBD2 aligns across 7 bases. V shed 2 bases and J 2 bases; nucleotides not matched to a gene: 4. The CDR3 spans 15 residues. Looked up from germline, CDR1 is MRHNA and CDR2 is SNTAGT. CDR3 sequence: CASSDKAGATDTQYF. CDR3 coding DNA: TGTGCCAGCAGTGACAAGGCGGGAGCCACAGATACGCAGTATTTT.

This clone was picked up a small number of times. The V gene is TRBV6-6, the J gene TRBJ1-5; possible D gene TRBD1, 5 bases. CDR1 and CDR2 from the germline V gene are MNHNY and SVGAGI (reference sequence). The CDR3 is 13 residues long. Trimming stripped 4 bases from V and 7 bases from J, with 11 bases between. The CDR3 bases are TGTGCCAGCAGTTTGACAGTCGGGCAGCCCCAGCATTTT. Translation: CASSLTVGQPQHF.

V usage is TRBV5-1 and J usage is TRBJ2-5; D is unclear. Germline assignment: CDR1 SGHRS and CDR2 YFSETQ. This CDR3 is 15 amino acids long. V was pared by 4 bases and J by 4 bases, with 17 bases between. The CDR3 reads CASSLDLIPTETQYF. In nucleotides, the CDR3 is TGCGCCAGCAGCCTAGACTTAATTCCGACAGAGACCCAGTACTTC. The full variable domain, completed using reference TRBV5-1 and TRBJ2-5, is KAGVTQTPRYLIKTRGQQVTLSCSPISGHRSVSWYQQTPGQGLQFLFEYFSETQRNKGNFPGRFSGRQFSNSRSEMNVSTLELGDSALYLCASSLDLIPTETQYFGPGTRLLVL.

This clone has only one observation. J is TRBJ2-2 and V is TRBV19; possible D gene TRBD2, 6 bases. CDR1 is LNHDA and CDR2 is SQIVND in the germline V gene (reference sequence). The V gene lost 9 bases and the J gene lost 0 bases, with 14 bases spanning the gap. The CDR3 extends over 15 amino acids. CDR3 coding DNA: TGTGCCAGCTTCCCCGGACTACCGAACACCGGGGAGCTGTTTTTT. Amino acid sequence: CASFPGLPNTGELFF.

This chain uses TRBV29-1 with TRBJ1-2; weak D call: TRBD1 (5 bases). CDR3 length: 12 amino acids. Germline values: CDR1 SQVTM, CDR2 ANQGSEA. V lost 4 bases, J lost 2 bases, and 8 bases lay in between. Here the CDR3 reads CSVAGGNYGYTF. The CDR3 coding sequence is TGCAGCGTTGCGGGGGGAAACTATGGCTACACCTTC.

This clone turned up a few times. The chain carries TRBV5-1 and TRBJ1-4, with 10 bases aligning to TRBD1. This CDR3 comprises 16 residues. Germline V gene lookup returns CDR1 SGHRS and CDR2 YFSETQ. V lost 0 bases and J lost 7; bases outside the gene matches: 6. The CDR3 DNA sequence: TGCGCCAGCAGCTTGGCGGTCGACAGGGGGCCTGAAAAACTGTTTTTT. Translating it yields CASSLAVDRGPEKLFF. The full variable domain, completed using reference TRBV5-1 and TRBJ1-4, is KAGVTQTPRYLIKTRGQQVTLSCSPISGHRSVSWYQQTPGQGLQFLFEYFSETQRNKGNFPGRFSGRQFSNSRSEMNVSTLELGDSALYLCASSLAVDRGPEKLFFGSGTQLSVL.

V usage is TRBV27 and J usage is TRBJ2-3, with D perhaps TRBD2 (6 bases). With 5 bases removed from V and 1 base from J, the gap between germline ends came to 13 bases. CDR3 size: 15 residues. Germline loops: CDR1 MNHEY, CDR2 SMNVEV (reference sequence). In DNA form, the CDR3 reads TGTGCCAGCAGTCCCGGGACTCGGGGCACAGATACGCAGTATTTT. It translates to CASSPGTRGTDTQYF.

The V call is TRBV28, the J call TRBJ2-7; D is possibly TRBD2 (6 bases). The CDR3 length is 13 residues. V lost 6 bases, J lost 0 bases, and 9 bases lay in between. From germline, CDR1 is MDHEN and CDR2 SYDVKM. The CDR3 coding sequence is TGTGCCAGCAGCGGGAGTCCCTCCTACGAGCAGTACTTC. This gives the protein CASSGSPSYEQYF.

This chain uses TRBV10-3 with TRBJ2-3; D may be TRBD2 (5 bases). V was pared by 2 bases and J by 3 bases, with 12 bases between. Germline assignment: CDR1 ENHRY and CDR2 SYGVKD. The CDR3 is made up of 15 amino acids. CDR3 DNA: TGTGCCATCAGTGAGGACGGGGAAATAACAGATACGCAGTATTTT. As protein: CAISEDGEITDTQYF.

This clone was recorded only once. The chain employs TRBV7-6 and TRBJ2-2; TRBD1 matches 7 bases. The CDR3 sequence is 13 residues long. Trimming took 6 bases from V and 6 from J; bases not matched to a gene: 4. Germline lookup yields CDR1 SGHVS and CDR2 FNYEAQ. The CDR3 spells CASRPTGSGELFF. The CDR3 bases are TGTGCCAGCAGACCGACAGGGTCCGGGGAGCTGTTTTTT.

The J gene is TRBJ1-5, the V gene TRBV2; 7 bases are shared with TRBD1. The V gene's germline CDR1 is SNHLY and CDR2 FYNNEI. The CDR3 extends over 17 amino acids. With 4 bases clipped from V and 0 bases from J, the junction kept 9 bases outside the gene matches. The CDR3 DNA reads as TGTGCCAGCAGTGTCCAGACAGGGTACTTTAGCAATCAGCCCCAGCATTTT. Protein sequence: CASSVQTGYFSNQPQHF.

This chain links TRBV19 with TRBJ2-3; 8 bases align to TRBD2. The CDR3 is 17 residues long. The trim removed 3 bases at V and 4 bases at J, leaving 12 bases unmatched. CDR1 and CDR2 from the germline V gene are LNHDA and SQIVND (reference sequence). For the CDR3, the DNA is TGTGCCAGTAGTATGGGGCTAGCGGGTTGGGGCGCAGATACGCAGTATTTT. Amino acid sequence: CASSMGLAGWGADTQYF.

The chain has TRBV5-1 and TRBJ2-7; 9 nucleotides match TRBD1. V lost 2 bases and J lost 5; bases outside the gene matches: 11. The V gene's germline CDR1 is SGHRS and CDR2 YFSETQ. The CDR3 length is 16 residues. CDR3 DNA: TGCGCCAGCAGCTTCAAACAGGGGGCGGAAATCCACGAGCAGTACTTC. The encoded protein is CASSFKQGAEIHEQYF.

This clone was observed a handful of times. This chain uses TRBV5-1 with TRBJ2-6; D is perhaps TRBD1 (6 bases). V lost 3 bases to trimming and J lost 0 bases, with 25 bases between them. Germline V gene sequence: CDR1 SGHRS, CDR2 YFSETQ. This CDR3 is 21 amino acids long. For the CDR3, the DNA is TGCGCCAGCAGCTCTCCTAACGCAGGGGCGAAGGAAAGCTCTGGGGCCAACGTCCTGACTTTC. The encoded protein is CASSSPNAGAKESSGANVLTF.

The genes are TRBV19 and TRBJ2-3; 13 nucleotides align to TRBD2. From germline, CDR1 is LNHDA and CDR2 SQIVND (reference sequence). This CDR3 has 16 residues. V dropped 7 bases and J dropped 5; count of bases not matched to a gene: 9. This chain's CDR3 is CASTTPGTSGKDTQYF. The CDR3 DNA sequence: TGTGCCAGTACAACTCCTGGGACTAGCGGGAAAGATACGCAGTATTTT.

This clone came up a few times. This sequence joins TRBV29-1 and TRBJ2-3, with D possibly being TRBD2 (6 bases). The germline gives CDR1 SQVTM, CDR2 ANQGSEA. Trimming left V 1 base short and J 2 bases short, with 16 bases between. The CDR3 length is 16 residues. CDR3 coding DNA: TGCAGCGTTGAAGGGCTAGCGCCTTACTCCACAGATACGCAGTATTTT. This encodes CSVEGLAPYSTDTQYF.

CDR3 DNA sequence: TGTGCCAGCTCACCACGGGGGCGCCAGGGAAGCTCCTACAATGAGCAGTTCTTC. Protein: CASSPRGRQGSSYNEQFF. The rearrangement joins TRBV18 to TRBJ2-1; D may be TRBD1 (6 bases). The CDR3 spans 18 residues. Looked up from germline, CDR1 is KGHSH and CDR2 is LQKENI. The ends were cut back, 1 base at V and 0 bases at J, with 16 bases in the middle.

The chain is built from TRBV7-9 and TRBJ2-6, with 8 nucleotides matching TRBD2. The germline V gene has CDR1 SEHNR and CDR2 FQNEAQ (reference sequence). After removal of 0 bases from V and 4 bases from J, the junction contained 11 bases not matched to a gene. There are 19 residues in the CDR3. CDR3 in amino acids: CASSLAGRAGGAGANVLTF. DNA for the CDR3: TGTGCCAGCAGCTTAGCGGGTCGCGCGGGGGGTGCAGGGGCCAACGTCCTGACTTTC.

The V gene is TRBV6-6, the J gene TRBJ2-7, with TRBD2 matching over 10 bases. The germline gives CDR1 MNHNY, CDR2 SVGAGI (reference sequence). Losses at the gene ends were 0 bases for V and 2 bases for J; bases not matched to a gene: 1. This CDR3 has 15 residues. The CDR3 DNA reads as TGTGCCAGCAGTTACTCAGCGGGGGGGGCCTACGAGCAGTACTTC. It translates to CASSYSAGGAYEQYF.

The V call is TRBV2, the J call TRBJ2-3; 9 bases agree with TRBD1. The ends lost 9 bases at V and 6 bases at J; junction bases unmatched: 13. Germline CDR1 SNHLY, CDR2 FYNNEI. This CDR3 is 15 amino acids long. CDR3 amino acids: CASRPQGARGDTQYF. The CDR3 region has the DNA TGTGCCAGTAGGCCACAGGGGGCGCGGGGGGATACGCAGTATTTT.

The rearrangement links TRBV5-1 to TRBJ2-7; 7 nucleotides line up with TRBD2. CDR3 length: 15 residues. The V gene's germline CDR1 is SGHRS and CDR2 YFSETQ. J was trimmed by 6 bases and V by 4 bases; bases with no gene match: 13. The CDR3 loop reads CASSPGAGVLAEQYF. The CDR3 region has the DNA TGCGCCAGCAGCCCCGGGGCGGGAGTGTTGGCCGAGCAGTACTTC.

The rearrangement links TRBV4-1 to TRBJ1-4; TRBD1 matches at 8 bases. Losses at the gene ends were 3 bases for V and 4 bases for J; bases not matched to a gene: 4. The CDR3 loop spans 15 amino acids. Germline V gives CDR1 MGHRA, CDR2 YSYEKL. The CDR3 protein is CASSQGGTGNEKLFF. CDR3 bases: TGCGCCAGCAGCCAGGGTGGGACAGGTAATGAAAAACTGTTTTTT.

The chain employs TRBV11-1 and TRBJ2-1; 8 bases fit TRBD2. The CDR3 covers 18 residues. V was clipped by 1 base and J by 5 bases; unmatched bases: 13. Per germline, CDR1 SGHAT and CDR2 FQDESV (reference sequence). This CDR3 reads CASSLVSSGFITHNEQFF. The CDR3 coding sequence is TGTGCCAGCAGCTTAGTTTCTAGCGGGTTCATCACCCACAATGAGCAGTTCTTC. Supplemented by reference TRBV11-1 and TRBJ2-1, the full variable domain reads EAEVAQSPRYKITEKSQAVAFWCDPISGHATLYWYRQILGQGPELLVQFQDESVVDDSQLPKDRFSAERLKGVDSTLKIQPAELGDSAMYLCASSLVSSGFITHNEQFFGPGTRLTVL.

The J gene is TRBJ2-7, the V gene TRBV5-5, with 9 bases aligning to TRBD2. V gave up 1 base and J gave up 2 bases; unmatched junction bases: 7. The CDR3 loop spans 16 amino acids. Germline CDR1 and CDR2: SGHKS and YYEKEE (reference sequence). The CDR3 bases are TGTGCCAGCAGCTTGACGAGGACTAGCGACACCTACGAGCAGTACTTC. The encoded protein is CASSLTRTSDTYEQYF. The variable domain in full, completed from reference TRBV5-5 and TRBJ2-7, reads DAGVTQSPTHLIKTRGQQVTLRCSPISGHKSVSWYQQVLGQGPQFIFQYYEKEERGRGNFPDRFSARQFPNYSSELNVNALLLGDSALYLCASSLTRTSDTYEQYFGPGTRLTVT.

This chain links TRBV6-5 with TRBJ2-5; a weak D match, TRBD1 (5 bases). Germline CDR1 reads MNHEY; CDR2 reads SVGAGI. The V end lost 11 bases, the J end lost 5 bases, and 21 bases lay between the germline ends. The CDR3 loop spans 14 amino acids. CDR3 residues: CAESAGKQLETQYF. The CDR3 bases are TGTGCCGAGTCCGCAGGGAAGCAATTGGAGACCCAGTACTTC.